This TCR beta chain derives from a study of cytomegalovirus exposure and HLA in healthy donors. Study-level findings and limits: Association with HLA alleles at 0.05 false discovery rate was found for 16,951 TCR beta sequences in a later analysis. Later analysis showed TCR association rates varying by HLA locus, highest for DRB1 and lowest for HLA-C. Diagnosis of cytomegalovirus status made by the classifier reportedly showed high specificity and sensitivity.

V was trimmed by 7 bases and J by 10 bases, leaving 17 bases between them. The germline V gene has CDR1 SGHTA and CDR2 FQGNSA. The CDR3 runs to 14 residues. The PCR used 60 Vbeta and 13 Jbeta primers. The repertoire was sequenced with immunoSEQ multiplex PCR; TCRdb's copy has only in-frame clones and lacks some. The sample holds 100,000 to 150,000 clones, over 65% seen once. For this clone: The antigen is undetermined.

The sequence was obtained from a man between 18 and 29 years old in good health and CMV-seronegative. Specimen: PBMCs. The genes are TRBV7-2 and TRBJ1-6; TRBD1 is a possible D gene (5 bases). CDR3 nucleotides: TGTGCCAGCACCACGGACACACGGGGGTCACCCCTCCACTTT. Translation: CASTTDTRGSPLHF.